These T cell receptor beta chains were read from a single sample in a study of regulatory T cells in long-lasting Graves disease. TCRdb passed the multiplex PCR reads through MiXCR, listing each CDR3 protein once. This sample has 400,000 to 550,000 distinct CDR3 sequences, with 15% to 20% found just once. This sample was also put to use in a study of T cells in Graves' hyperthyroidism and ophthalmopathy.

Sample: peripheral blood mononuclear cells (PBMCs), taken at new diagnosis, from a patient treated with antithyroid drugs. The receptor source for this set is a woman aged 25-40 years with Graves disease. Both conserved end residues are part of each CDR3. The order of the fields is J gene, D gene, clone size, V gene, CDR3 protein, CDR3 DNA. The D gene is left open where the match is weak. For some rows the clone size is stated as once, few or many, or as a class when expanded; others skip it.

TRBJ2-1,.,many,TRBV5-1,CASSLAGLSVYNEQFF,TGCGCCAGCAGCTTGGCCGGGCTTTCCGTCTACAATGAGCAGTTCTTC
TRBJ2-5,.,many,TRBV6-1,CASSAGRPQGETQYF,TGTGCCAGCAGTGCGGGACGCCCGCAGGGAGAGACCCAGTACTTC
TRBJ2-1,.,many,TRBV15,CATSGGGGYNEQFF,TGTGCCACCAGTGGCGGAGGCGGGTACAATGAGCAGTTCTTC
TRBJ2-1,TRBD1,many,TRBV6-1,CASRDRYNEQFF,TGTGCCAGCAGGGACAGGTACAATGAGCAGTTCTTC
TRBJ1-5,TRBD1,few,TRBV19,CASSTTGQSNQPQHF,TGTGCCAGTAGTACGACAGGGCAGAGCAATCAGCCCCAGCATTTT
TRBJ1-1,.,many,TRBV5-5,CASGEGHLATEAFF,TGTGCCAGCGGCGAAGGTCACCTAGCCACTGAAGCTTTCTTT
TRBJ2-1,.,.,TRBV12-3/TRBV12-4,CASSRTGPPNNEQFF,TGTGCCAGCAGTCGTACAGGGCCCCCAAACAATGAGCAGTTCTTC
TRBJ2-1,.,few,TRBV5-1,CASSFEAGNEQFF,TGCGCCAGCAGCTTTGAAGCGGGCAATGAGCAGTTCTTC
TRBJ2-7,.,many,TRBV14,CASSQESAETYEQYF,TGTGCCAGCAGCCAAGAATCGGCGGAGACCTACGAGCAGTACTTC
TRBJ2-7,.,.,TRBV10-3,CAISELAVKYF,TGTGCCATCAGTGAGTTAGCCGTGAAGTACTTC
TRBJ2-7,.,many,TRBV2,CATHGGPLGYEQYF,TGTGCCACCCACGGGGGGCCCCTCGGGTACGAGCAGTACTTC
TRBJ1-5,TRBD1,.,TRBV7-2,CASSGTGSQPQHF,TGTGCCAGCAGCGGGACAGGGAGTCAGCCCCAGCATTTT
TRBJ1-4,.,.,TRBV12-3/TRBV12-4,CASSLRARGLATNEKLFF,TGTGCCAGCAGTTTGAGGGCAAGGGGTCTTGCAACTAATGAAAAACTGTTTTTT
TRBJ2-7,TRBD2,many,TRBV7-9,CASSSRDYYEQYF,TGTGCCAGCAGCTCCCGGGACTACTACGAGCAGTACTTC
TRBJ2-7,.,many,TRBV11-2,CASSETGLGSYEQYF,TGTGCCAGCAGCGAAACAGGGCTAGGCTCCTACGAGCAGTACTTC
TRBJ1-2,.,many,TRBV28,CASSRPRADYGYTF,TGTGCCAGCAGTCGTCCCAGGGCGGACTATGGCTACACCTTC
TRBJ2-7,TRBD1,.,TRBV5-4,CASSPRGTGGPYEQYF,TGTGCCAGCAGCCCTAGGGGGACAGGGGGTCCCTACGAGCAGTACTTC
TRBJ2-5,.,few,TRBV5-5,CASSVSATYQETQYF,TGTGCCAGCAGCGTGTCTGCCACGTACCAAGAGACCCAGTACTTC
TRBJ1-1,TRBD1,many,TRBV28,CASRRDRSNTEAFF,TGTGCCAGCAGAAGGGACAGGTCGAACACTGAAGCTTTCTTT
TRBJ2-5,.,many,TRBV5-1,CASSLATGPQETQYF,TGCGCCAGCAGCTTGGCGACAGGACCCCAAGAGACCCAGTACTTC
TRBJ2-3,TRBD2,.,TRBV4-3,CASSQDPAASGSTDTQYF,TGCGCCAGCAGCCAAGATCCCGCGGCTAGCGGGAGCACAGATACGCAGTATTTT
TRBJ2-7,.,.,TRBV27,CASRDLLGGNEQYF,TGTGCCAGCAGAGACCTCTTAGGGGGGAACGAGCAGTACTTC
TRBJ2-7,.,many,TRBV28,CASSRFEGSAYEQYF,TGTGCCAGCAGCCGTTTCGAGGGATCGGCCTACGAGCAGTACTTC
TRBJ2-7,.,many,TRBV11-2,CASSLAVGFYEQYF,TGTGCCAGCAGCTTAGCCGTTGGTTTCTACGAGCAGTACTTC
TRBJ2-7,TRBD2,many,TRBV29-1,CSVVGLAGGKTYEQYF,TGCAGCGTTGTGGGACTAGCGGGAGGGAAAACCTACGAGCAGTACTTC